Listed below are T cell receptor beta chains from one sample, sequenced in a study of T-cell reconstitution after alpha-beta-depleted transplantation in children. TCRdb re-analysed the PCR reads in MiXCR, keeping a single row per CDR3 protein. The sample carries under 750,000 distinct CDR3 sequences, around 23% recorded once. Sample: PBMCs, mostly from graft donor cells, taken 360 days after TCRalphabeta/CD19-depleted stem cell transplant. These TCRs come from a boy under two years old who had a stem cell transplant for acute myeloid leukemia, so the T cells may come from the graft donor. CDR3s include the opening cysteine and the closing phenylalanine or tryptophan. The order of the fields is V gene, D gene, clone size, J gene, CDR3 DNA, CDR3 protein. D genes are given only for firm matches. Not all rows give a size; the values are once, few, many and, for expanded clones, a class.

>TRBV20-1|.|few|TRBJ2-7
TGCAGTGCTAGAGGCCCCCCCCCCGTCGGCCACTACGAGCAGTACTTC
CSARGPPPVGHYEQYF
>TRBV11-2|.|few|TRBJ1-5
TGTGCCAGCAGCATGGGGAGTCATCAGCCCCAGCATTTT
CASSMGSHQPQHF
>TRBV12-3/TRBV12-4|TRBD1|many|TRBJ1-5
TGTGCCAGCAGCCCAGCCGGACAGGCGAGCACGGCCCAGCATTTT
CASSPAGQASTAQHF
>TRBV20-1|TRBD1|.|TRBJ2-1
TGCTGTGTTTTGGAGCAGGGGGCGAGCTCCTACAATGAGCAGTTCTTC
CCVLEQGASSYNEQFF
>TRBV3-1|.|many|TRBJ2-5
TGTGCCAGCAGTCCAACTGCGCAAGAGACCCAGTACTTC
CASSPTAQETQYF
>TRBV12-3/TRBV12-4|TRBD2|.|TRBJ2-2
TGTGCCAGCATCAGCGGGGGGCATAGGACCGGGGAGCTGTTTTTT
CASISGGHRTGELFF
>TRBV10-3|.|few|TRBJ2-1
TGTGCCATCAGTGAGCGGTTCAGGGCGCTAGGGAATGAGCAGTTCTTC
CAISERFRALGNEQFF
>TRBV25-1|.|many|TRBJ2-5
TGTGCCAGCAGTCCGGACTCACAAGAGACCCAGTACTTC
CASSPDSQETQYF
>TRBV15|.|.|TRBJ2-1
TGTGCCACCAGCAGAGATTGGGCTAGCCCGGCGGAAGGGCAGTTCTTC
CATSRDWASPAEGQFF
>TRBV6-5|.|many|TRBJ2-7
TGTGCCAGCGGGCGTACCTACGAGCAGTACTTC
CASGRTYEQYF
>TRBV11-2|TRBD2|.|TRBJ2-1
TGTGCCAGCAGCTTAGATTTACGGGGGGCCTACAATGAGCAGTTCTTC
CASSLDLRGAYNEQFF
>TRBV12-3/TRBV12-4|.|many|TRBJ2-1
TGTGCCAGCAGTTTAGGGGCGGGGCTGGCGGTCAATGAGCAGTTCTTC
CASSLGAGLAVNEQFF
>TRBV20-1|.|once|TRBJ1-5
TGCAGTGCTAGCTGGGGGGGAAGCGGCAATCAGCCCCAGCATTTT
CSASWGGSGNQPQHF
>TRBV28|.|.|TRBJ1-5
TGTGCCAGCAGTGAATGGGTGGATAACAATCAGCCCCAGCATTTT
CASSEWVDNNQPQHF